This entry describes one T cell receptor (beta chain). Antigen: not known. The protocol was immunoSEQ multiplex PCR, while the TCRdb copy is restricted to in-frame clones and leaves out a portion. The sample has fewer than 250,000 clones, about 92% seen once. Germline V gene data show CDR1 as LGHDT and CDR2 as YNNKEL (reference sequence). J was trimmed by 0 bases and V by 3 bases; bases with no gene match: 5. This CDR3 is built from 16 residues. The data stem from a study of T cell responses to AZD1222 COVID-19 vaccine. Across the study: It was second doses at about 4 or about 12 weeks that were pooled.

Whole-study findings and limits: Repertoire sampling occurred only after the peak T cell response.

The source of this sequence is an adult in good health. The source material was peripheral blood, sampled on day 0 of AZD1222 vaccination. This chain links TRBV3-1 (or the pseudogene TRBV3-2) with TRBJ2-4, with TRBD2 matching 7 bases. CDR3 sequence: CASSQASGLAKNIQYF. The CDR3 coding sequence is TGTGCCAGCAGCCAGGCTAGCGGCCTAGCCAAAAACATTCAGTACTTC.